The present TCR beta chain was sequenced within a study of tumor-infiltrating lymphocytes in localized non-small cell lung cancer. Germline V lookup: CDR1 LNHDA, CDR2 SQIVND (reference sequence). Trimming stripped 3 bases from V and 0 bases from J, with 14 bases between. The CDR3 contains 16 residues. The method was immunoSEQ multiplex PCR; TCRdb's version includes in-frame clones alone and lacks a portion of them. This table has 10,000 or so clones, 70% to 85% appearing once. Sequencing input: uninvolved lung tissue not adjacent to the tumor. The sequence was obtained from a human donor with non-small cell lung cancer. The rearrangement links TRBV19 to TRBJ1-1; no reliable D call. For the CDR3, the DNA is TGTGCCAGTAGTATTGGGTTAGGAGTCTTGAACACTGAAGCTTTCTTT. Its protein is CASSIGLGVLNTEAFF.